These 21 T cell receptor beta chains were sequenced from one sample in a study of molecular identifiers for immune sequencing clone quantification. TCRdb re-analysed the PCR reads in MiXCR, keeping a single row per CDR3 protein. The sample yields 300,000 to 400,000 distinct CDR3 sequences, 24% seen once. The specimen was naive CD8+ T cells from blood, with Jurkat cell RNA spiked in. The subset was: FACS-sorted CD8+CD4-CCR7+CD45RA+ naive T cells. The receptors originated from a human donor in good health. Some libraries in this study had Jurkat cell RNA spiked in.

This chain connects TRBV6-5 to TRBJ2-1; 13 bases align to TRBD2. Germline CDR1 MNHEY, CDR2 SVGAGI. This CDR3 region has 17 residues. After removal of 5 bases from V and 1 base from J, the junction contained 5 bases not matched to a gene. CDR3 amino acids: CASSPGLAGPSYNEQFF. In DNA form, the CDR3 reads TGTGCCAGCAGTCCGGGACTAGCGGGACCATCCTACAATGAGCAGTTCTTC.

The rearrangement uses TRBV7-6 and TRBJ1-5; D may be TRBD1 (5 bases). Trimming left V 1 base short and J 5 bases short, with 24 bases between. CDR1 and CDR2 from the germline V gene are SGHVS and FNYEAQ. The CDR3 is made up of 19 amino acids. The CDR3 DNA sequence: TGTGCCAGCAGCTTAGTTGTGGCAGGGCGGTCAGGAGGGGATCAGCCCCAGCATTTT. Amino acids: CASSLVVAGRSGGDQPQHF.

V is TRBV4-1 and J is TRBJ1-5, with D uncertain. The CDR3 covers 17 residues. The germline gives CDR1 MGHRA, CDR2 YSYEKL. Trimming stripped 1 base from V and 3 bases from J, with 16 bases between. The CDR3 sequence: CASSQVEVGRNNQPQHF. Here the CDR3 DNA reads TGCGCCAGCAGCCAAGTTGAGGTCGGCAGGAACAATCAGCCCCAGCATTTT.

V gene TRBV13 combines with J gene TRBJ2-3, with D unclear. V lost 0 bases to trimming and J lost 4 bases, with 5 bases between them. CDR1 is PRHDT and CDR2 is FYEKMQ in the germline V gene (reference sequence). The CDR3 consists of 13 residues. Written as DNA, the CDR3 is TGTGCCAGCAGCTTAGGGTTCCCAGATACGCAGTATTTT. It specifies CASSLGFPDTQYF.

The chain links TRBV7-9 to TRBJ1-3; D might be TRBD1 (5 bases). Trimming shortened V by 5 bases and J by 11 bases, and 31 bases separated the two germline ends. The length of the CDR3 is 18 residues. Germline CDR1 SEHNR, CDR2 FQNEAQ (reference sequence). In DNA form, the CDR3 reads TGTGCCAGCAGCCGAGGTCAGTGGTCCGGGGCACAAGGAATCTCCATATATTTT. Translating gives CASSRGQWSGAQGISIYF.

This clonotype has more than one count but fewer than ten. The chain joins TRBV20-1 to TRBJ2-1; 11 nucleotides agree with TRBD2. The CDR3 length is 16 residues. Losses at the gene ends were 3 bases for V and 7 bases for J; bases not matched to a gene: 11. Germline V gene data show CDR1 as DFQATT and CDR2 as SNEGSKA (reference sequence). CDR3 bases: TGCAGTGCTAGGGACACTAGCGGGGGCATCGGTAATGAGCAGTTCTTC. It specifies CSARDTSGGIGNEQFF.

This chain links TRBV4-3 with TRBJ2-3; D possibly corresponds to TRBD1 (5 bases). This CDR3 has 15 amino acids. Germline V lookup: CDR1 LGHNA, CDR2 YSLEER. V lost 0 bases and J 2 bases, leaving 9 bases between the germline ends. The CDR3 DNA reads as TGCGCCAGCAGCCAAGACCTAGGGGCCACAGATACGCAGTATTTT. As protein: CASSQDLGATDTQYF.

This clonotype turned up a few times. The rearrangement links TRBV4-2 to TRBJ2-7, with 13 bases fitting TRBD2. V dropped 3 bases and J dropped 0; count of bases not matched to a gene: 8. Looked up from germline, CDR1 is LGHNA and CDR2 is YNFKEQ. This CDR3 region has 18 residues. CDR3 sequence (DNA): TGTGCCAGCAGCCAGGGGACTAGCGGGGCCGATCCCTCCTACGAGCAGTACTTC. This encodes CASSQGTSGADPSYEQYF.

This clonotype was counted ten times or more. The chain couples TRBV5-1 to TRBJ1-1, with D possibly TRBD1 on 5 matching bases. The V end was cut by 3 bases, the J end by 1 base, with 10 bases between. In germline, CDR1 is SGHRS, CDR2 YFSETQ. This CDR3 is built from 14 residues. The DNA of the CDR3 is TGCGCCAGCAGCTGGGACCGGGCGAACACTGAAGCTTTCTTT. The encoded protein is CASSWDRANTEAFF.

The CDR3 protein is CSALERGVNTEAFF. The CDR3, as DNA: TGCAGTGCTCTAGAGCGGGGGGTGAACACTGAAGCTTTCTTT. The chain combines TRBV20-1 with TRBJ1-1, with D possibly being TRBD1 (5 bases). The CDR3 contains 14 residues. Germline CDR1 DFQATT, CDR2 SNEGSKA (reference sequence). The germline V and J ends were trimmed by 5 bases and 0 bases, with 13 bases remaining between them.

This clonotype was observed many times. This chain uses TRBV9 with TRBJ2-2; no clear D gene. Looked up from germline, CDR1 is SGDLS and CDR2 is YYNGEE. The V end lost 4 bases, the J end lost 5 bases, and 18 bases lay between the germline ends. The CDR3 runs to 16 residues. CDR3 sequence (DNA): TGTGCCAGCAGCCGGGTCCCTAACTTTCCGACCGGGGAGCTGTTTTTT. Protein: CASSRVPNFPTGELFF.

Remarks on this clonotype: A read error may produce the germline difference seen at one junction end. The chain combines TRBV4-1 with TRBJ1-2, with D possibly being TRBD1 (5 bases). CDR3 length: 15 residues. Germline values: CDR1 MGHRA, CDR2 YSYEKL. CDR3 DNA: TGCGCCAGCAGCCAAGACCCTTCGACAGCCTATAGCTACACCTTC. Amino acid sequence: CASSQDPSTAYSYTF.

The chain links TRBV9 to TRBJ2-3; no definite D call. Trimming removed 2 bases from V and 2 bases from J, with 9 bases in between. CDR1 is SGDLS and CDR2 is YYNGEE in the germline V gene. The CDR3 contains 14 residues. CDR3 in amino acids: CASSVEFNTDTQYF. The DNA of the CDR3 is TGTGCCAGCAGCGTGGAATTTAACACAGATACGCAGTATTTT.

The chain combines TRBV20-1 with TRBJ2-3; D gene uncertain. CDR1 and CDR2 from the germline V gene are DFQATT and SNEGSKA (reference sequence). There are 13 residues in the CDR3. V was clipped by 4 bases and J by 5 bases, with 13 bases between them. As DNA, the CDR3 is TGCAGTGCTACCCTAGGCCTGGGAGATACGCAGTATTTT. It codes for CSATLGLGDTQYF.

CDR3 coding DNA: TGCAGCGCTGGCGACAGGGGAACCTACGAGCAGTACTTC. Translating it yields CSAGDRGTYEQYF. The chain uses TRBV29-1 and TRBJ2-7; 8 positions agree with TRBD1. Germline assignment: CDR1 SQVTM and CDR2 ANQGSEA. Germline trimming cut 7 bases from V and 2 bases from J; bases unmatched to any gene: 7. The CDR3 consists of 13 residues.

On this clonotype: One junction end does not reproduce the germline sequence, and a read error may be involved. In nucleotides, the CDR3 is TGTGCCAGCAGTTTCCCAGCCGAGACCCAGTGCTTC. It codes for CASSFPAETQCF. The chain is built from TRBV28 and TRBJ2-5, with D hard to call. This CDR3 region has 12 residues. CDR1 and CDR2 from the germline V gene are MDHEN and SYDVKM.

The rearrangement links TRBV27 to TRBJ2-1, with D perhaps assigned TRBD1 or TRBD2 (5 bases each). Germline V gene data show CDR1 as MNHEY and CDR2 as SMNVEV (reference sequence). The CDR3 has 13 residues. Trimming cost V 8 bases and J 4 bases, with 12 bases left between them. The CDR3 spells CASGDRIYNEQFF. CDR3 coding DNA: TGTGCCAGCGGGGACCGGATTTACAATGAGCAGTTCTTC.

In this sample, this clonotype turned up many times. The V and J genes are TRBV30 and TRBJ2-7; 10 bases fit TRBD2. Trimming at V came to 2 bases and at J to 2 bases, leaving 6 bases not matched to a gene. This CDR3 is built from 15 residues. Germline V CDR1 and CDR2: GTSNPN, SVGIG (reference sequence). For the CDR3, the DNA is TGTGCCTGGAGTCCCGGGACTAGCGAGGCCTACGAGCAGTACTTC. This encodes CAWSPGTSEAYEQYF.

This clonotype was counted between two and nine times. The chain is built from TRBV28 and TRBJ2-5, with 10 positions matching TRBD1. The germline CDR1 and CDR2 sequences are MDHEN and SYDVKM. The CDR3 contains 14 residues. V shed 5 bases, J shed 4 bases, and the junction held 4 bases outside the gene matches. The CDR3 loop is CASSDRGLGETQYF. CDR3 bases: TGTGCCAGCAGTGACAGGGGGCTCGGAGAGACCCAGTACTTC.

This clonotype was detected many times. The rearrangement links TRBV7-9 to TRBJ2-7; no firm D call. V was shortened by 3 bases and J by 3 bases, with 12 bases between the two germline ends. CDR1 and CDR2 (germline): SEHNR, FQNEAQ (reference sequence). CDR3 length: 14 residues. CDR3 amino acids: CASSLPNTNYEQYF. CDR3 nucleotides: TGTGCCAGCAGCTTGCCTAATACAAACTACGAGCAGTACTTC.

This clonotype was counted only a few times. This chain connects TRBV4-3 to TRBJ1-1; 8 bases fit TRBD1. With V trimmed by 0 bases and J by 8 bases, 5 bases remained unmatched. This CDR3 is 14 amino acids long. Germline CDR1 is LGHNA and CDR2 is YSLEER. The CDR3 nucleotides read TGCGCCAGCAGCCAAGAACAGGGGGGCGACGAAGCTTTCTTT. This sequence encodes CASSQEQGGDEAFF.